These 20 T cell receptor beta chains originate from one sample sequenced in a study of breast tumors, draining lymph nodes, adjacent tissues. TCRdb re-analysed the multiplex PCR reads in MiXCR, keeping a single row per CDR3 protein. The sample consists of about 24,000 distinct CDR3 sequences, 68% of them appearing once. The sample consisted of tumor-adjacent breast tissue. Source of these receptors: a female donor with breast cancer. Some clones in this sample may be carry-over from other donors' samples.

About this clonotype: Here the CDR3 omits its conserved ending phenylalanine or tryptophan, so a read error is the likely source. The chain recombines TRBV2 with TRBJ1-2; D is undetermined. Germline V gene data show CDR1 as SNHLY and CDR2 as FYNNEI. The CDR3 length is 16 residues. Deletions cut 3 bases from V and 7 bases from J, with 21 bases between. The CDR3 loop reads CASSDVGVNQSGGYTL. The CDR3 nucleotides read TGTGCCAGCAGTGACGTCGGCGTTAATCAAAGTGGTGGCTACACCCTC.

This chain uses TRBV3-1 with TRBJ1-2; D ambiguous. CDR3 length: 14 amino acids. V was shortened by 0 bases and J by 8 bases, with 13 bases between the two germline ends. Germline-derived CDR1 and CDR2 are LGHDT and YNNKEL (reference sequence). The CDR3 bases are TGTGCCAGCAGCCAAGATCGAGGGCTTGGAGGCTACACCTTC. It translates to CASSQDRGLGGYTF.

This chain joins TRBV2 and TRBJ1-2; the D gene is possibly TRBD1 (5 bases). Germline assignment: CDR1 SNHLY and CDR2 FYNNEI. This CDR3 is built from 13 residues. Trimming removed 5 bases from V and 7 bases from J, with 14 bases in between. The CDR3 nucleotides read TGTGCCAGCAGTCGAATAGGGGACGGTGGCTACACCTTC. It codes for CASSRIGDGGYTF.

V and J are TRBV24-1 and TRBJ2-3; D is possibly TRBD2 (5 bases). This CDR3 is built from 15 residues. The V end was cut by 3 bases, the J end by 2 bases, with 11 bases between. CDR1 is KGHDR, CDR2 SFDVKD, per germline. The CDR3 loop reads CATSDPGKFTDTQYF. The CDR3 nucleotides read TGTGCCACCAGTGATCCGGGGAAATTCACAGATACGCAGTATTTT.

V gene TRBV24-1 combines with J gene TRBJ1-5; 11 nucleotides align to TRBD1. The trim removed 5 bases at V and 2 bases at J, leaving 4 bases unmatched. Looked up from germline, CDR1 is KGHDR and CDR2 is SFDVKD. The CDR3 has 16 residues. CDR3 amino acids: CATSGSGQGGNQPQHF. The CDR3 coding sequence is TGTGCCACCAGTGGCTCGGGACAGGGGGGCAATCAGCCCCAGCATTTT.

The chain recombines TRBV7-9 with TRBJ2-3; 13 bases match TRBD2. The germline CDR1 and CDR2 sequences are SEHNR and FQNEAQ (reference sequence). The CDR3 sequence is 17 residues long. V was clipped by 8 bases and J by 9 bases; unmatched bases: 17. The CDR3, as DNA: TGTGCCAGCGGGTCGGACCCGGGACTAGCGGGACGGGGCACGCAGTATTTT. The encoded protein is CASGSDPGLAGRGTQYF.

J is TRBJ1-2 and V is TRBV4-1; D may be TRBD1 (6 bases). The V gene's germline CDR1 is MGHRA and CDR2 YSYEKL. This CDR3 is 14 amino acids long. Trimming pared 0 bases from V and 5 bases from J, leaving 10 bases between. The DNA for the CDR3 is TGCGCCAGCAGCCAAGAGTCAGGGGTTTATGGCTACACCTTC. Translation: CASSQESGVYGYTF.

This chain links TRBV11-3 with TRBJ2-7, with TRBD1 matching over 9 bases. The CDR3 contains 15 residues. CDR1 and CDR2 (germline): SGHNT, YENEEA. V lost 5 bases, J lost 9 bases, and 14 bases stayed unmatched. CDR3 coding DNA: TGTGCCAGCAGCCCGCATCGGGACAGGGACAACGGGCAGTACTTC. This gives the protein CASSPHRDRDNGQYF.

The rearrangement uses TRBV5-5 and TRBJ2-7; D might be TRBD2 (5 bases). The CDR3 extends over 15 amino acids. Germline CDR1 and CDR2: SGHKS and YYEKEE (reference sequence). With 1 base removed from V and 0 bases from J, the gap between germline ends came to 11 bases. The CDR3 DNA follows: TGTGCCAGCAGCTTGAACGGACTCCCCTCCTACGAGCAGTACTTC. This translates into CASSLNGLPSYEQYF.

The chain links TRBV29-1 to TRBJ2-3; possibly TRBD1 or TRBD2 for D (5 bases each). CDR1 is SQVTM and CDR2 is ANQGSEA in the germline V gene. The CDR3 length is 12 residues. Trimming took 5 bases from V and 4 from J, leaving 10 bases between them. Written as DNA, the CDR3 is TGCAGCGTTTTGGTGGGGGCAGATACGCAGTATTTT. This encodes CSVLVGADTQYF.

Many counts were recorded for this clonotype. The chain combines TRBV3-1 with TRBJ2-7; the D call may be TRBD1 or TRBD2 (5 bases each). Germline-derived CDR1 and CDR2 are LGHDT and YNNKEL (reference sequence). V lost 4 bases to trimming and J lost 3 bases, with 19 bases between them. This CDR3 has 16 amino acids. The CDR3 coding sequence is TGTGCCAGCAGCCCCCCCGGAGCGGACAATTACTACGAGCAGTACTTC. This translates into CASSPPGADNYYEQYF.

The chain is built from TRBV7-7 and TRBJ2-3, with 9 nucleotides matching TRBD1. Germline V gives CDR1 SSHAT, CDR2 FNYEAQ (reference sequence). Unmatched junction bases numbered 11, after V lost 2 bases and J lost 2 bases. The CDR3 covers 18 residues. The DNA of the CDR3 is TGTGCCAGCAGCTTACTGGCGGGACAGGGCTTCATCACAGATACGCAGTATTTT. Translated: CASSLLAGQGFITDTQYF.

The rearrangement links TRBV19 to TRBJ2-3, with TRBD2 matching 8 bases. Germline V lookup: CDR1 LNHDA, CDR2 SQIVND (reference sequence). The trim removed 10 bases at V and 2 bases at J, leaving 8 bases unmatched. The CDR3 extends over 14 amino acids. The DNA for the CDR3 is TGTGCCACAACAGCGGGAGTGAACACAGATACGCAGTATTTT. Translation: CATTAGVNTDTQYF.

This chain uses TRBV10-3 with TRBJ2-2; possible D gene TRBD1, 5 bases. The CDR3 sequence is 15 residues long. Trimming took 2 bases from V and 4 from J, leaving 11 bases between them. Germline CDR1 is ENHRY and CDR2 is SYGVKD. The CDR3 nucleotides are TGTGCCATCAGTGAGAGTAGGGGTGGCACCGGGGAGCTGTTTTTT. Translating gives CAISESRGGTGELFF.

As to this clonotype: The junction departs from the called germline gene at one end, perhaps through a read error. The V and J genes are TRBV5-5 and TRBJ2-3; D is unresolved. This CDR3 contains 11 residues. Per germline, CDR1 SGHKS and CDR2 YYEKEE (reference sequence). The CDR3 loop reads CASSSQDTQYF. The CDR3 nucleotides read TGCGCCAGCAGCAGCCAGGATACGCAGTATTTT.

J is TRBJ2-2 and V is TRBV7-6, with D unclear. The germline V gene has CDR1 SGHVS and CDR2 FNYEAQ. This CDR3 has 12 amino acids. V shed 5 bases and J shed 5 bases, with 6 bases lying between them. The chain's CDR3 is CASSLQTGELFF. CDR3 nucleotide sequence: TGTGCCAGCAGCCTACAGACCGGGGAGCTGTTTTTT.

The V and J genes are TRBV7-8 and TRBJ1-2, with 10 bases aligning to TRBD1. The germline gives CDR1 SGHVS, CDR2 FQNEAQ. The CDR3 sequence is 16 residues long. The V segment lost 4 bases and the J segment 7 bases; nucleotides outside the gene matches: 12. For the CDR3, the DNA is TGTGCCAGCAGCTACCGCCGGGACAGGGGCCCTGGTGGCTACACCTTC. Its protein product is CASSYRRDRGPGGYTF.

This chain joins TRBV7-9 and TRBJ1-6, with D possibly TRBD1 on 6 matching bases. The CDR3 totals 15 residues. Trimming removed 3 bases at V and 6 bases at J, with 12 bases between. Looked up from germline, CDR1 is SEHNR and CDR2 is FQNEAQ (reference sequence). In DNA, the CDR3 is TGTGCCAGCAGCTTGAGGGGGACTGCTAATTCACCCCTCCACTTT. Translated: CASSLRGTANSPLHF.

As regards this clonotype: Sequence at one end of the junction differs from germline and may be a read error. This chain joins TRBV4-1 and TRBJ1-4; 7 bases are shared with TRBD1. CDR1 is MGHRA and CDR2 is YSYEKL in the germline V gene. The CDR3 is 20 residues long. The CDR3 loop reads CASSSSSRSVPGQDNEKLLF. DNA for the CDR3: TGCGCCAGCAGCAGTTCTTCCCGGTCAGTCCCCGGACAGGACAATGAAAAACTGCTTTTT.

This chain connects TRBV7-9 to TRBJ1-5, with unresolved D. The CDR3 covers 12 residues. Trimming stripped 1 base from V and 9 bases from J, with 7 bases between. CDR1 and CDR2 (germline): SEHNR, FQNEAQ (reference sequence). CDR3 sequence (DNA): TGTGCCAGCAGCTTAGAGTCCGGGCCCCAGCATTTT. Its translation is CASSLESGPQHF.